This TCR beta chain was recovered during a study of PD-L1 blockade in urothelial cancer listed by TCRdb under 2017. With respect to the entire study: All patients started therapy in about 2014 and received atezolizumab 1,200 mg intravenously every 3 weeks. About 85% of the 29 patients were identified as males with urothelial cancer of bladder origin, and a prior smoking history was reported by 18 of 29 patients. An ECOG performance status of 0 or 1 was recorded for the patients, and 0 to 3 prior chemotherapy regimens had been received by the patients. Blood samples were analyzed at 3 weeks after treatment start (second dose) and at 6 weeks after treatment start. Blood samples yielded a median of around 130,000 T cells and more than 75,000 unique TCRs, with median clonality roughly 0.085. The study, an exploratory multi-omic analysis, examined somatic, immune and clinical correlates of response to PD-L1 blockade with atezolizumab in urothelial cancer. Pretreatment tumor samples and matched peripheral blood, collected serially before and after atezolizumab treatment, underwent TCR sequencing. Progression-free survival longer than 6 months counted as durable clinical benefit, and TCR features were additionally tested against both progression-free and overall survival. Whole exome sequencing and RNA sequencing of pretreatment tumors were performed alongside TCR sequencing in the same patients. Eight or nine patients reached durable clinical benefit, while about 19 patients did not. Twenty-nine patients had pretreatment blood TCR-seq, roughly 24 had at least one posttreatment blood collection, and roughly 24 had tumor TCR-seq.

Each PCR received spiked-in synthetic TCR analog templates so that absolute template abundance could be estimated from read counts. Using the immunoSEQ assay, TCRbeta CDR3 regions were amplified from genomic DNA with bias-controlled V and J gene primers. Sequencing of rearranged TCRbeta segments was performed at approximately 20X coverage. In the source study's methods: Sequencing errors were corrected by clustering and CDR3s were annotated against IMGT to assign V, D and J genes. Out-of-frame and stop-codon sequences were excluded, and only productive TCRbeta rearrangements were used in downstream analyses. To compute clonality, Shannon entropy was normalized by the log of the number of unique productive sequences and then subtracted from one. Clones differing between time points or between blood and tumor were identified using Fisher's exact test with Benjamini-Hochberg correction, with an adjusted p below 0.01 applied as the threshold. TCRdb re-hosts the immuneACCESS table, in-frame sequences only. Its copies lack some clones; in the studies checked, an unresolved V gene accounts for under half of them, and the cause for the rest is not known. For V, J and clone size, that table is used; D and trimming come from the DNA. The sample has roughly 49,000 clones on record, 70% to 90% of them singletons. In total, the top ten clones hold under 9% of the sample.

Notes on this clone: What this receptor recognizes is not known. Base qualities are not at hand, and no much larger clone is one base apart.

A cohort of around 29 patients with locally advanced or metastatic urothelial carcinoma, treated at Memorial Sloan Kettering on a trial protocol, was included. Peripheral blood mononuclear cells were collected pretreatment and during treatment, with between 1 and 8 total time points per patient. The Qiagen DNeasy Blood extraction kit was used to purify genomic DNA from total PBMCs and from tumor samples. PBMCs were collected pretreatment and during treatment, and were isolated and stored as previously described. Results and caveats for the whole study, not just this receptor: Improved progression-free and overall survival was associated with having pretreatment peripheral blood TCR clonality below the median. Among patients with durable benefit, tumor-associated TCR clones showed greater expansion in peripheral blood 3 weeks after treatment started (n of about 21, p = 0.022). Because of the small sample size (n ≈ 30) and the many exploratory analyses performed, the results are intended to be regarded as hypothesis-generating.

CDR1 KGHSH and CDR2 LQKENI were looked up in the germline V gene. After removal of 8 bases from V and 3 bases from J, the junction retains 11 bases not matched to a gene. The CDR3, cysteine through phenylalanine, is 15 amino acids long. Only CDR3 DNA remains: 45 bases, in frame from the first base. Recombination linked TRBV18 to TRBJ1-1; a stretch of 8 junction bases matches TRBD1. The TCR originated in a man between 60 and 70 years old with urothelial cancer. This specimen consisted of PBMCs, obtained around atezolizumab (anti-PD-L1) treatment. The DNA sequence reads TGTGCCAGCACGGGGACAGCACAGGGGGACACTGAAGCTTTCTTT. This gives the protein CASTGTAQGDTEAFF.